The subject of this entry is one T cell receptor (beta chain). These data come from a study of blood T cell repertoires in COVID-19. The method was immunoSEQ multiplex PCR; TCRdb's version includes in-frame clones alone and lacks a portion of them. The sample lists 100,000 or so clones, 80% to 90% occurring once. Specimen: peripheral blood. This receptor was identified in a woman aged 80 or older with acute or convalescent COVID-19.

CDR3 residues: CASSPLAGGSFNEQFF. CDR3 coding DNA: TGTGCCAGCAGCCCCTTAGCGGGGGGATCGTTCAATGAGCAGTTCTTC. The V gene is TRBV3-1 (or the pseudogene TRBV3-2), the J gene TRBJ2-1; 10 nucleotides align to TRBD2. The junction had 9 bases not matched to a gene; V was cut back by 4 bases and J by 6 bases. CDR3 size: 16 residues. Germline CDR1 LGHDT, CDR2 YNNKEL (reference sequence).